Below are 21 T cell receptor beta chains sequenced from a single sample in a study of T-cell reconstitution after alpha-beta-depleted transplantation in children. During its preparation, the TCRbeta library received unique molecular identifiers. Via MiXCR, TCRdb re-called the PCR reads, giving one row per CDR3 protein. The sample holds 250,000 to 400,000 distinct CDR3 sequences, roughly 25% seen once. Here the sequenced sample was PBMCs, mostly from graft donor cells, taken 180 days after TCRalphabeta/CD19-depleted stem cell transplant. The origin of the receptors is a male patient between 5 and 17 years old who had a stem cell transplant for acute lymphoblastic leukemia, so the T cells may come from the graft donor.

This sequence joins TRBV20-1 and TRBJ2-2; 7 bases align to TRBD2. With V trimmed by 2 bases and J by 2 bases, 8 bases remained unmatched. The CDR3 runs to 16 residues. CDR1 is DFQATT, CDR2 SNEGSKA, per germline (reference sequence). Written as DNA, the CDR3 is TGCAGTGCTAGAAGGTGGAGCGGGAAAAACACCGGGGAGCTGTTTTTT. Amino acids: CSARRWSGKNTGELFF.

V gene TRBV6-2 or TRBV6-3 combines with J gene TRBJ2-7; D call uncertain. CDR1 and CDR2 (germline): MNHEY, SVGEGT. This CDR3 comprises 13 residues. V was pared by 8 bases and J by 3 bases, with 14 bases between. CDR3: CASLRSPLYEQYF. Here the CDR3 DNA reads TGTGCCAGCTTGCGTTCCCCCCTCTACGAGCAGTACTTC.

This clonotype was detected many times. This rearrangement joins TRBV5-1 to TRBJ2-1; maybe TRBD1 (5 bases). Trimming took off 4 bases at V and 5 bases at J, with 10 bases between the two ends. The CDR3 length is 13 residues. Germline V lookup: CDR1 SGHRS, CDR2 YFSETQ. The CDR3 sequence: CASSLGPDNEQFF. The CDR3 DNA is TGCGCCAGCAGCCTGGGGCCGGACAATGAGCAGTTCTTC. Combining the CDR3 with reference TRBV5-1 and TRBJ2-1 gives the whole variable domain KAGVTQTPRYLIKTRGQQVTLSCSPISGHRSVSWYQQTPGQGLQFLFEYFSETQRNKGNFPGRFSGRQFSNSRSEMNVSTLELGDSALYLCASSLGPDNEQFFGPGTRLTVL.

This clonotype appeared a single time. The chain employs TRBV14 and TRBJ1-2; TRBD1 agrees at 9 bases. The CDR3 extends over 19 amino acids. V was pared by 0 bases and J by 8 bases, with 19 bases of the junction left unmatched. Germline-derived CDR1 and CDR2 are SGHDN and FVKESK. CDR3 residues: CASSQEGGYIPGQGHGYTF. CDR3 nucleotide sequence: TGTGCCAGCAGCCAAGAAGGTGGTTATATTCCGGGACAGGGCCACGGCTACACCTTC.

This clonotype appeared a single time. Relative to the germline gene, one junction end is altered; a read error may explain this. This sequence joins TRBV3-1 and TRBJ2-7, with 8 bases identical to TRBD2. This CDR3 spans 15 amino acids. Germline V gene lookup returns CDR1 LGHDT and CDR2 YNNKEL (reference sequence). This chain's CDR3 is CVSSRHSGSSYEQYF. The DNA of the CDR3 is TGTGTCAGCAGCCGACACAGCGGGAGCTCCTACGAGCAGTACTTC.

This clonotype has just a few counts. V and J are TRBV20-1 and TRBJ1-6; the D gene is possibly TRBD1 (6 bases). Trimming stripped 0 bases from V and 10 bases from J, with 13 bases between. This CDR3 has 14 amino acids. Germline V gene data show CDR1 as DFQATT and CDR2 as SNEGSKA (reference sequence). The CDR3 sequence is CSARDWGAGSPLHF. In DNA, the CDR3 is TGCAGTGCTAGAGATTGGGGGGCCGGATCACCCCTCCACTTT.

This sequence joins TRBV29-1 and TRBJ1-1; TRBD1 might be the D (6 bases). The V gene lost 4 bases and the J gene lost 1 base, with 13 bases spanning the gap. This CDR3 region has 14 residues. From germline, CDR1 is SQVTM and CDR2 ANQGSEA. CDR3 residues: CSVVNRVSNTEAFF. The CDR3 DNA reads TGCAGCGTTGTGAACAGGGTTTCGAACACTGAAGCTTTCTTT. Full variable domain (rest looked up from reference TRBV29-1 and TRBJ1-1): SAVISQKPSRDICQRGTSLTIQCQVDSQVTMMFWYRQQPGQSLTLIATANQGSEATYESGFVIDKFPISRPNLTFSTLTVSNMSPEDSSIYLCSVVNRVSNTEAFFGQGTRLTVV.

This chain links TRBV4-1 with TRBJ2-7; 8 bases line up with TRBD2. The CDR3 sequence is 16 residues long. CDR1 is MGHRA and CDR2 is YSYEKL in the germline V gene. V shed 4 bases, J shed 1 base, and the junction held 9 bases outside the gene matches. CDR3 residues: CASSPFLLAASYEQYF. The CDR3 coding sequence is TGCGCCAGCAGCCCTTTCCTACTAGCGGCGTCCTACGAGCAGTACTTC.

The chain employs TRBV20-1 and TRBJ1-5; D is possibly TRBD1 (5 bases). The V end was cut by 6 bases, the J end by 7 bases, with 22 bases between. Germline V lookup: CDR1 DFQATT, CDR2 SNEGSKA (reference sequence). This CDR3 contains 15 residues. The DNA of the CDR3 is TGCAGTGCGCCCCCCAATGGCAGGGCAGGCCAGCCCCAGCATTTT. The encoded protein is CSAPPNGRAGQPQHF.

This clonotype showed up just a few times. The rearrangement links TRBV2 to TRBJ2-5, with 8 nucleotides matching TRBD1. The CDR3 is 15 residues long. The germline V gene encodes CDR1 SNHLY and CDR2 FYNNEI. After removal of 3 bases from V and 3 bases from J, the junction contained 6 bases not matched to a gene. This CDR3 is CASSDPRTGKETQYF. In DNA, the CDR3 is TGTGCCAGCAGTGACCCACGGACAGGGAAAGAGACCCAGTACTTC.

V is TRBV25-1 and J is TRBJ2-1; D might be TRBD2 (6 bases). The CDR3 length is 15 residues. V lost 4 bases, J lost 8 bases, and 18 bases lay in between. From germline, CDR1 is MGHDK and CDR2 SYGVNS. The CDR3 is CASSGGAGFHYEQFF. CDR3 nucleotide sequence: TGTGCCAGCAGTGGTGGAGCGGGCTTTCACTATGAGCAGTTCTTC.

In this sample, this clonotype turned up a few times. The rearrangement uses TRBV3-1 and TRBJ1-3, with a weak D call TRBD1 (5 bases). The CDR3 totals 17 residues. In germline, CDR1 is LGHDT, CDR2 YNNKEL (reference sequence). The V end lost 0 bases, the J end lost 3 bases, and 15 bases lay between the germline ends. For the CDR3, the DNA is TGTGCCAGCAGCCAAGATCAATGGGGGACGTATGGAAACACCATATATTTT. Translating gives CASSQDQWGTYGNTIYF.

The rearrangement uses TRBV29-1 and TRBJ1-5; the D gene is possibly TRBD1 (6 bases). V lost 6 bases and J lost 3, with 9 bases in between. The CDR3 is 12 amino acids. Germline CDR1 reads SQVTM; CDR2 reads ANQGSEA. CDR3: CSVQGANQPQHF. CDR3 in DNA: TGCAGCGTACAGGGTGCCAATCAGCCCCAGCATTTT.

The J gene is TRBJ2-7, the V gene TRBV6-1, with 8 bases identical to TRBD1. This CDR3 contains 14 residues. Germline CDR1 MNHNS, CDR2 SASEGT. With 5 bases clipped from V and 2 bases from J, the junction kept 5 bases outside the gene matches. CDR3 sequence: CASSTRTGTYEQYF. CDR3 bases: TGTGCCAGCAGTACCAGGACAGGGACCTACGAGCAGTACTTC.

This chain uses TRBV30 with TRBJ2-7; no firm D call. The CDR3 spans 13 residues. Deletions cut 3 bases from V and 0 bases from J, with 9 bases between. Germline CDR1 GTSNPN, CDR2 SVGIG (reference sequence). The CDR3 is CAWRSLDSYEQYF. For the CDR3, the DNA is TGTGCCTGGAGATCGCTGGACTCCTACGAGCAGTACTTC.

This clonotype was seen a few times. The genes are TRBV4-2 and TRBJ1-2, with TRBD1 matching over 9 bases. The germline V gene encodes CDR1 LGHNA and CDR2 YNFKEQ. This CDR3 has 17 residues. Trimming at V came to 0 bases and at J to 2 bases, leaving 7 bases not matched to a gene. CDR3 amino acids: CASSQDLIGTGNYGYTF. The CDR3 coding sequence is TGTGCCAGCAGCCAAGATTTAATAGGGACAGGGAACTATGGCTACACCTTC.

The sample holds a few counts of this clonotype. The chain recombines TRBV7-3 with TRBJ1-2; the match to TRBD1 covers 9 bases. V gave up 7 bases and J gave up 5 bases; unmatched junction bases: 14. The CDR3 has 16 amino acids. CDR1 and CDR2 from the germline V gene are SGHTA and FQGTGA. The CDR3 loop reads CASTPENPDRGYGYTF. Written as DNA, the CDR3 is TGTGCCAGCACCCCTGAGAACCCGGACAGGGGATATGGCTACACCTTC.

This chain uses TRBV5-1 with TRBJ1-2, with 7 bases that match TRBD1. The CDR3 has 14 amino acids. The V segment lost 4 bases and the J segment 2 bases; nucleotides outside the gene matches: 5. CDR1 and CDR2 from the germline V gene are SGHRS and YFSETQ. The DNA for the CDR3 is TGCGCCAGCAGCCAACAGGGGACCAACTATGGCTACACCTTC. Its protein is CASSQQGTNYGYTF.

The CDR3: CASSLAAQITGELFF. The CDR3 bases are TGTGCCAGCAGCTTAGCGGCCCAGATCACCGGGGAGCTGTTTTTT. The chain couples TRBV11-1 to TRBJ2-2; D is uncertain. This CDR3 has 15 amino acids. The germline V gene encodes CDR1 SGHAT and CDR2 FQDESV (reference sequence). Trimming took 0 bases from V and 4 from J, leaving 9 bases between them.

In its sample, this clonotype was seen a few times. The gene calls are TRBV10-3 and TRBJ2-7, with 16 bases aligning to TRBD2. Trimming at V came to 2 bases and at J to 2 bases, leaving 6 bases not matched to a gene. Germline values: CDR1 ENHRY, CDR2 SYGVKD. This CDR3 has 18 residues. DNA for the CDR3: TGTGCCATCAGTGAGCTGGGACTAGCGGGAGGGCCCACCTACGAGCAGTACTTC. As protein: CAISELGLAGGPTYEQYF.

V and J are TRBV11-2 and TRBJ2-4; D is possibly TRBD2 (6 bases). The CDR3 is 16 amino acids. V was shortened by 4 bases and J by 0 bases, with 13 bases between the two germline ends. CDR1 and CDR2 (germline): SGHAT, FQNNGV. The CDR3 loop is CASSSRDSLAKNIQYF. In DNA, the CDR3 is TGTGCCAGCAGCTCCCGGGACTCTCTAGCCAAAAACATTCAGTACTTC. Full variable domain (remainder filled in from reference TRBV11-2 and TRBJ2-4): EAGVAQSPRYKIIEKRQSVAFWCNPISGHATLYWYQQILGQGPKLLIQFQNNGVVDDSQLPKDRFSAERLKGVDSTLKIQPAKLEDSAVYLCASSSRDSLAKNIQYFGAGTRLSVL.